The clone carrying this T cell receptor beta chain was detected only a few times. This sample stems from a study of tumour-infiltrating T cells in Burkitt lymphoma. Background on the study: Survival, overall and progression-free, tracked with productive clonality.

Germline V lookup: CDR1 SGHDT, CDR2 YYEEEE. The CDR3 contains 12 residues. Deletions cut 1 base from V and 7 bases from J, with 8 bases between. This table comes from immunoSEQ multiplex PCR, and its TCRdb copy is limited to in-frame clones, with some not included. The sample lists 7,500 to 8,500 clones, roughly two thirds occurring once. Material for sequencing was tumor tissue. V is TRBV5-6 and J is TRBJ1-2; unclear D gene. The TCR was taken from a human donor with diffuse large B-cell lymphoma. The CDR3 protein is CASSLTLGGYTF. The CDR3 nucleotides are TGTGCCAGCAGCTTGACCCTTGGTGGCTACACCTTC. Full variable domain (remainder filled in from reference TRBV5-6 and TRBJ1-2): DAGVTQSPTHLIKTRGQQVTLRCSPKSGHDTVSWYQQALGQGPQFIFQYYEEEERQRGNFPDRFSGHQFPNYSSELNVNALLLGDSALYLCASSLTLGGYTFGSGTRLTVV.